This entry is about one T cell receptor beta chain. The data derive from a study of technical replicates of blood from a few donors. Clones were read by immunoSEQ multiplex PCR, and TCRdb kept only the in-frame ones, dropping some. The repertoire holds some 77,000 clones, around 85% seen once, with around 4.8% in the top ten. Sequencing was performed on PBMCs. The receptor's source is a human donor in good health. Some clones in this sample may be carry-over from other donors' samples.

CDR3 DNA: TGTGCCAGCAGCTTGACTAGAGGTGTTGATAATGAGCAGTTCTTC. Its protein is CASSLTRGVDNEQFF. The J gene is TRBJ2-1, the V gene TRBV11-2; TRBD2 might be the D (6 bases). V was trimmed by 3 bases and J by 7 bases, leaving 16 bases between them. This CDR3 region has 15 residues. Germline CDR1 reads SGHAT; CDR2 reads FQNNGV.